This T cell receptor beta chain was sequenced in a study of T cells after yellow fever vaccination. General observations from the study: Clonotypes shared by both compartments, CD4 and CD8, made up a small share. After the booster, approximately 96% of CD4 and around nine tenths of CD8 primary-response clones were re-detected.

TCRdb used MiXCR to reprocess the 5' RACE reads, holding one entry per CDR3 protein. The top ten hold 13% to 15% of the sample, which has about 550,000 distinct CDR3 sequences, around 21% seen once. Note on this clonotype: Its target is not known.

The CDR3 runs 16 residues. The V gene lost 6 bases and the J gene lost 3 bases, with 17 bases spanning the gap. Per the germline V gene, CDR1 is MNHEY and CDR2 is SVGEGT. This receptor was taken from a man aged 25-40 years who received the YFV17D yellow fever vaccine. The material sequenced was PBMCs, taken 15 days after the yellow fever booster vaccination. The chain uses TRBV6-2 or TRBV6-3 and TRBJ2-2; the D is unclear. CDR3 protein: CASSKTIGQYTGELFF. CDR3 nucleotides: TGTGCCAGCAGCAAAACGATTGGGCAATACACCGGGGAGCTGTTTTTT.